These 30 T cell receptor beta chains were all obtained from the same sample, sequenced in a study of T cell changes during pregnancy in multiple sclerosis (dated by TCRdb to between 2018 and 2021). The library was generated by the immunoSEQ multiplex PCR assay. TCRdb mirrors the immuneACCESS table, restricted to in-frame sequences. Some clones are absent from its copies; in checked studies, under half trace to an unresolved V gene, and the reason for the others is unknown. In all, the sample holds about 33,000 clones, and 90% to 95% of those were seen once. 2.5% to 3.5% of the sample goes to the ten largest clones. The sample was CD4+ T cells from peripheral blood mononuclear cells, taken in the third trimester of pregnancy. The receptor source for this set is a female donor in good health, enrolled as a control in a pregnancy study.

The chain links TRBV19 to TRBJ2-7; D might be TRBD1 (8 bases). Per the germline V gene, CDR1 is LNHDA and CDR2 is SQIVND (reference sequence). The CDR3 consists of 14 residues. Trimming removed 5 bases at V and 4 bases at J, with 15 bases between. In nucleotides, the CDR3 is TGTGCCAGTAGTGGCACAGGGGGGGTTTACGAGCAGTACTTC. Amino acid sequence: CASSGTGGVYEQYF.

This clone was detected a few times. This chain links TRBV29-1 with TRBJ2-3, with a possible D match to TRBD2 (5 bases). Germline V gives CDR1 SQVTM, CDR2 ANQGSEA. The CDR3 loop spans 14 amino acids. Trimming took off 6 bases at V and 0 bases at J, with 13 bases between the two ends. The CDR3 region has the DNA TGCAGCGTCCACAGAGCGGATAGCACAGATACGCAGTATTTT. It codes for CSVHRADSTDTQYF.

CDR3 in DNA: TGTGCCAGCATCCAAAGGGGGCCTAACTATGGCTACACCTTC. Amino acid sequence: CASIQRGPNYGYTF. The V gene is TRBV6-6, the J gene TRBJ1-2; TRBD1 matches 7 bases. With 7 bases clipped from V and 0 bases from J, the junction kept 5 bases outside the gene matches. The CDR3 spans 14 residues. Germline V gives CDR1 MNHNY, CDR2 SVGAGI (reference sequence).

The V and J genes are TRBV7-2 and TRBJ2-6, with 7 bases aligning to TRBD1. CDR1 SGHTA and CDR2 FQGNSA come from the germline V gene. This CDR3 has 18 residues. V was pared by 0 bases and J by 0 bases, with 5 bases of the junction left unmatched. The CDR3 here is CASSLAGTVNSGANVLTF. In nucleotides, the CDR3 is TGTGCCAGCAGCTTAGCCGGGACAGTAAACTCTGGGGCCAACGTCCTGACTTTC.

The table lists this clone with a count of one. The chain joins TRBV5-1 to TRBJ2-5; 14 bases are shared with TRBD2. Germline loops: CDR1 SGHRS, CDR2 YFSETQ. The CDR3 totals 16 residues. Losses at the gene ends were 5 bases for V and 7 bases for J; bases not matched to a gene: 10. DNA for the CDR3: TGCGCCAGCAGGGGTAGACTAGCGGGAGGGCCAGCGACCCAGTACTTC. Its translation is CASRGRLAGGPATQYF.

The rearrangement joins TRBV5-1 to TRBJ2-5; D ambiguous. CDR3 length equals 15 residues. V was clipped by 0 bases and J by 2 bases, with 11 bases between them. Germline assignment: CDR1 SGHRS and CDR2 YFSETQ. CDR3 amino acids: CASSLARTVQETQYF. The CDR3, as DNA: TGCGCCAGCAGCTTGGCGCGCACAGTTCAAGAGACCCAGTACTTC.

In nucleotides, the CDR3 is TGTGCCGCGAGGGAGGGGCACCCCATTAATCAGCCCCAGCATTTT. It is translated as CAAREGHPINQPQHF. This chain links TRBV25-1 with TRBJ1-5, with D tentatively TRBD1 (5 bases). The ends were cut back, 11 bases at V and 4 bases at J, with 21 bases in the middle. The CDR3 is made up of 15 amino acids. Per germline, CDR1 MGHDK and CDR2 SYGVNS.

J is TRBJ1-5 and V is TRBV30; possible D gene TRBD1, 6 bases. Germline-derived CDR1 and CDR2 are GTSNPN and SVGIG (reference sequence). The CDR3 loop spans 16 amino acids. V lost 0 bases to trimming and J lost 2 bases, with 14 bases between them. The CDR3 region is CAWSVPGAKGNQPQHF. CDR3 DNA: TGTGCCTGGAGTGTACCAGGGGCGAAGGGCAATCAGCCCCAGCATTTT.

This chain joins TRBV28 and TRBJ1-2; D is undetermined. Germline V gives CDR1 MDHEN, CDR2 SYDVKM. The CDR3 length is 14 residues. V lost 7 bases, J lost 2 bases, and 14 bases lay in between. In DNA form, the CDR3 reads TGTGCCAGCATGAGTAGTGGGAGGAACTATGGCTACACCTTC. It translates to CASMSSGRNYGYTF.

The J gene is TRBJ2-7, the V gene TRBV25-1; TRBD1 matches 10 bases. This CDR3 is built from 17 residues. Germline V gives CDR1 MGHDK, CDR2 SYGVNS. The V gene end was trimmed by 4 bases and the J gene end by 2 bases; junction bases not matched to a gene: 11. CDR3 protein: CASSATPGTGEAYEQYF. The CDR3 DNA is TGTGCCAGCAGTGCAACCCCCGGGACAGGGGAAGCCTACGAGCAGTACTTC.

This clone turned up a few times. The chain has TRBV19 and TRBJ2-7; D might be TRBD2 (5 bases). Trimming pared 5 bases from V and 3 bases from J, leaving 14 bases between. From germline, CDR1 is LNHDA and CDR2 SQIVND (reference sequence). CDR3 length: 14 amino acids. CDR3 coding DNA: TGTGCCAGTAGTCGCCGGGAATTCAGCTACGAGCAGTACTTC. Its protein product is CASSRREFSYEQYF.

The V gene is TRBV7-9, the J gene TRBJ2-1, with 7 nucleotides matching TRBD1. Germline CDR1 and CDR2: SEHNR and FQNEAQ (reference sequence). This CDR3 is built from 15 residues. J was trimmed by 0 bases and V by 5 bases; bases with no gene match: 4. This CDR3 is CASSVPGGSYNEQFF. The CDR3 DNA is TGTGCCAGCAGCGTCCCAGGGGGCTCCTACAATGAGCAGTTCTTC.

CDR3 sequence: CASSQVNQGNYGYTF. The CDR3 DNA reads as TGTGCCAGCAGCCAAGTGAACCAGGGGAACTATGGCTACACCTTC. This chain uses TRBV14 with TRBJ1-2; maybe TRBD1 (6 bases). The CDR3 extends over 15 amino acids. The germline CDR1 and CDR2 sequences are SGHDN and FVKESK. Trimming took 1 base from V and 2 from J, leaving 11 bases between them.

This chain links TRBV6-6 with TRBJ1-1; 8 positions agree with TRBD1. This CDR3 has 13 amino acids. V shed 8 bases, J shed 0 bases, and the junction held 2 bases outside the gene matches. CDR1 MNHNY and CDR2 SVGAGI come from the germline V gene (reference sequence). CDR3 protein: CASRQGLNTEAFF. The DNA of the CDR3 is TGTGCCAGCCGACAGGGGTTGAACACTGAAGCTTTCTTT.

The V and J genes are TRBV6-5 and TRBJ2-2; D is uncertain. Trimming removed 2 bases from V and 8 bases from J, with 6 bases in between. The CDR3 contains 12 residues. CDR1 and CDR2 (germline): MNHEY, SVGAGI. The CDR3 here is CASSYTVGELFF. The DNA for the CDR3 is TGTGCCAGCAGTTACACTGTGGGGGAGCTGTTTTTT.

This clone was counted only a few times. This sequence joins TRBV2 and TRBJ2-4; 9 nucleotides match TRBD1. The ends lost 3 bases at V and 6 bases at J; junction bases unmatched: 6. The CDR3 extends over 15 amino acids. Germline values: CDR1 SNHLY, CDR2 FYNNEI. In DNA, the CDR3 is TGTGCCAGCAGTGAGTTACAGGGGGCGTCAAACATTCAGTACTTC. Translation gives CASSELQGASNIQYF.

V gene TRBV9 combines with J gene TRBJ1-3; D uncertain. Between the trimmed V and J ends, which lost 3 bases and 0 bases, there was a span of 10 bases. Germline loops: CDR1 SGDLS, CDR2 YYNGEE. This CDR3 has 15 amino acids. The CDR3 region is CASSGGRGSGNTIYF. CDR3 DNA sequence: TGTGCCAGCAGCGGAGGACGGGGCTCTGGAAACACCATATATTTT.

CDR3 residues: CASSIFHSNQPQHF. The CDR3 coding sequence is TGTGCCAGTAGTATTTTCCATAGCAATCAGCCCCAGCATTTT. The chain recombines TRBV19 with TRBJ1-5; D remains unclear. The length of the CDR3 is 14 residues. V was clipped by 3 bases and J by 0 bases, with 6 bases between them. Germline V lookup: CDR1 LNHDA, CDR2 SQIVND (reference sequence).

The V call is TRBV7-2, the J call TRBJ2-7; 10 bases match TRBD2. This CDR3 comprises 16 residues. Germline trimming cut 0 bases from V and 0 bases from J; bases unmatched to any gene: 2. Germline CDR1 is SGHTA and CDR2 is FQGNSA. CDR3 sequence: CASSLAASGSSYEQYF. CDR3 nucleotides: TGTGCCAGCAGCTTAGCGGCTAGCGGGAGCTCCTACGAGCAGTACTTC.

The rearrangement joins TRBV7-8 to TRBJ2-7; TRBD1 aligns across 7 bases. J lost 3 bases, V lost 2 bases, and 1 base had no gene match. The CDR3 extends over 13 amino acids. Germline values: CDR1 SGHVS, CDR2 FQNEAQ. CDR3 sequence reads: CASSLRTGYEQYF. CDR3 in DNA: TGTGCCAGCAGCTTACGGACAGGCTACGAGCAGTACTTC.

The chain is built from TRBV28 and TRBJ1-5; TRBD1 is a possible D gene (5 bases). The CDR3 loop spans 16 amino acids. V dropped 4 bases and J dropped 4 bases, with 17 bases sitting between them. Germline lookup yields CDR1 MDHEN and CDR2 SYDVKM. The CDR3 DNA follows: TGTGCCAGCAGTTGGACCGGGGGAGGGAGGAATCAGCCCCAGCATTTT. The encoded protein is CASSWTGGGRNQPQHF.

The rearrangement uses TRBV6-6 and TRBJ2-7; TRBD1 matches at 9 bases. CDR1 is MNHNY and CDR2 is SVGAGI in the germline V gene (reference sequence). The CDR3 runs to 14 residues. The V gene end was trimmed by 4 bases and the J gene end by 5 bases; junction bases not matched to a gene: 6. CDR3 residues: CASSLADRGNEQYF. The DNA for the CDR3 is TGTGCCAGCAGTTTAGCGGACAGGGGCAACGAGCAGTACTTC.

This rearrangement joins TRBV10-3 to TRBJ2-7; 11 nucleotides agree with TRBD1. This CDR3 region has 15 residues. The germline CDR1 and CDR2 sequences are ENHRY and SYGVKD. Trimming removed 2 bases from V and 3 bases from J; junction bases left unmatched: 3. The CDR3 sequence is CAISEGGTGGYEQYF. The CDR3 DNA is TGTGCCATCAGTGAGGGAGGGACAGGGGGCTACGAGCAGTACTTC.

The V call is TRBV5-1, the J call TRBJ2-5; TRBD2 is a possible D gene (6 bases). V lost 0 bases and J 2 bases, leaving 11 bases between the germline ends. This CDR3 is built from 15 residues. Germline CDR1 is SGHRS and CDR2 is YFSETQ. CDR3 nucleotides: TGCGCCAGCAGCTTGGTGGCGGGAAATCAAGAGACCCAGTACTTC. As protein: CASSLVAGNQETQYF.

The V call is TRBV7-2, the J call TRBJ2-1; TRBD2 might be the D (5 bases). CDR3 length: 15 residues. Trimming shortened V by 5 bases and J by 0 bases, and 11 bases separated the two germline ends. Germline-derived CDR1 and CDR2 are SGHTA and FQGNSA. In nucleotides, the CDR3 is TGTGCCAGCAGCCCAAGGAGGAGCTCCTACAATGAGCAGTTCTTC. It specifies CASSPRRSSYNEQFF.

The CDR3 DNA reads as TGTGCCAGCAGTCGGCAGGGTGAATTGCCCCAGCATTTT. Residues: CASSRQGELPQHF. The rearrangement links TRBV25-1 to TRBJ1-5, with D maybe TRBD1 (5 bases). The CDR3 loop spans 13 amino acids. V shed 5 bases and J shed 9 bases, with 14 bases lying between them. Germline values: CDR1 MGHDK, CDR2 SYGVNS.

The genes are TRBV7-3 and TRBJ2-2; the D gene is possibly TRBD2 (6 bases). This CDR3 comprises 15 residues. The germline gives CDR1 SGHTA, CDR2 FQGTGA. Trimming removed 2 bases from V and 4 bases from J, with 11 bases in between. CDR3 sequence (DNA): TGTGCCAGCAGCTTAGTAGCGGAAGGCACCGGGGAGCTGTTTTTT. It yields the protein CASSLVAEGTGELFF.

The gene calls are TRBV2 and TRBJ2-5; D perhaps matches TRBD2 (5 bases). The germline CDR1 and CDR2 sequences are SNHLY and FYNNEI. The V end lost 9 bases, the J end lost 4 bases, and 9 bases lay between the germline ends. The CDR3 length is 11 residues. CDR3 amino acids: CASRGGETQYF. DNA for the CDR3: TGTGCCAGTAGAGGAGGAGAGACCCAGTACTTC.

CDR3 protein: CASSSYYEQYF. CDR3 in DNA: TGTGCCAGCAGTTCTTACTACGAGCAGTACTTC. V is TRBV28 and J is TRBJ2-7; the D is unclear. CDR1 and CDR2 (germline): MDHEN, SYDVKM. The ends were cut back, 4 bases at V and 3 bases at J, with 4 bases in the middle. The CDR3 runs to 11 residues.

The chain joins TRBV6-5 to TRBJ1-2; 7 bases are a match to TRBD1. Germline lookup yields CDR1 MNHEY and CDR2 SVGAGI. The CDR3 has 14 amino acids. Trimming took 2 bases from V and 4 from J; bases not matched to a gene: 4. CDR3 region: CASSYTQGTYGYTF. The CDR3 coding sequence is TGTGCCAGCAGTTACACACAGGGGACCTATGGCTACACCTTC.